What follows are 30 T cell receptor beta chains derived from one specimen sequenced in a study of blood T cells in healthy people across ages. Through a sample-barcoded 5' primer and a J-beta primer mix, a second PCR was run for roughly 6 to 12 cycles. In TCRdb, the 5' RACE reads were re-called with MiXCR into one record per CDR3 protein. The table lists around 500,000 distinct CDR3 sequences, approximately 26% of them singletons. This sample was shared with a second study, whose subject was T cells of mothers and their children.

The sample taken for sequencing was blood. Source of these receptors: a boy aged 2-9 years in good health.

This rearrangement joins TRBV28 to TRBJ1-1; D unresolved. From germline, CDR1 is MDHEN and CDR2 SYDVKM. This CDR3 region has 14 residues. The germline V and J ends were trimmed by 3 bases and 2 bases, with 10 bases remaining between them. The DNA for the CDR3 is TGTGCCAGCAGTTTCACCGCGCAAAACACTGAAGCTTTCTTT. Translated: CASSFTAQNTEAFF.

This clonotype was detected only a few times. The V gene is TRBV27, the J gene TRBJ2-1; D is uncertain. The CDR3 runs 13 residues. Germline V CDR1 and CDR2: MNHEY, SMNVEV (reference sequence). The ends were cut back, 0 bases at V and 7 bases at J, with 7 bases in the middle. The CDR3 bases are TGTGCCAGCAGTTTATCGAGCTGGAATGAGCAGTTCTTC. It specifies CASSLSSWNEQFF.

The sample holds a few counts of this clonotype. CDR3 coding DNA: TGTGCCACCAGTGATTTGAATGGAGATGGCTACACCTTC. It codes for CATSDLNGDGYTF. V gene TRBV24-1 combines with J gene TRBJ1-2; no definite D call. Germline V gives CDR1 KGHDR, CDR2 SFDVKD. The CDR3 loop spans 13 amino acids. The germline V and J ends were trimmed by 0 bases and 6 bases, with 7 bases remaining between them.

The chain carries TRBV28 and TRBJ2-2; 11 positions agree with TRBD1. V shed 0 bases, J shed 3 bases, and the junction held 0 bases outside the gene matches. The CDR3 has 16 residues. In germline, CDR1 is MDHEN, CDR2 SYDVKM. This CDR3 is CASSLWDRGHTGELFF. The CDR3 DNA sequence: TGTGCCAGCAGTTTATGGGACAGGGGGCACACCGGGGAGCTGTTTTTT.

The rearrangement uses TRBV7-2 and TRBJ2-2; TRBD2 matches at 8 bases. Germline values: CDR1 SGHTA, CDR2 FQGNSA. The length of the CDR3 is 16 residues. V shed 6 bases, J shed 3 bases, and the junction held 9 bases outside the gene matches. CDR3 coding DNA: TGTGCCAGCAGGACTACTAGCGGAGAGCACACCGGGGAGCTGTTTTTT. Translated: CASRTTSGEHTGELFF.

The chain recombines TRBV7-2 with TRBJ1-2; 7 nucleotides agree with TRBD1. The germline CDR1 and CDR2 sequences are SGHTA and FQGNSA. V dropped 5 bases and J dropped 0; count of bases not matched to a gene: 3. The CDR3 covers 14 residues. CDR3 protein: CASSRDRANYGYTF. For the CDR3, the DNA is TGTGCCAGCAGCCGGGACAGAGCTAACTATGGCTACACCTTC.

This clonotype has a handful of counts. The rearrangement joins TRBV6-5 to TRBJ1-2; 7 bases map to TRBD1. From germline, CDR1 is MNHEY and CDR2 SVGAGI. V was pared by 4 bases and J by 8 bases, with 7 bases of the junction left unmatched. The CDR3 covers 13 residues. CDR3 coding DNA: TGTGCCAGCAGTTTTAACAGGGGAGAGGGCTACACCTTC. Translation: CASSFNRGEGYTF.

The chain uses TRBV12-5 and TRBJ2-1; D is possibly TRBD2 (6 bases). V was pared by 5 bases and J by 6 bases, with 23 bases between. CDR1 is LGHNT and CDR2 is FRNRAP in the germline V gene. This CDR3 spans 17 amino acids. CDR3 residues: CASGLNVKTGEVNEQFF. As DNA, the CDR3 is TGTGCTAGTGGTCTAAACGTGAAAACGGGGGAGGTCAATGAGCAGTTCTTC. Full variable domain (remainder filled in from reference TRBV12-5 and TRBJ2-1): DARVTQTPRHKVTEMGQEVTMRCQPILGHNTVFWYRQTMMQGLELLAYFRNRAPLDDSGMPKDRFSAEMPDATLATLKIQPSEPRDSAVYFCASGLNVKTGEVNEQFFGPGTRLTVL.

The chain employs TRBV10-3 and TRBJ1-1, with a possible D match to TRBD1 (6 bases). Looked up from germline, CDR1 is ENHRY and CDR2 is SYGVKD. Trimming left V 6 bases short and J 4 bases short, with 15 bases between. The CDR3 is 14 amino acids. The CDR3 sequence is CAISPGARGTEAFF. In DNA form, the CDR3 reads TGTGCCATCAGCCCGGGGGCACGCGGCACTGAAGCTTTCTTT.

This clonotype was counted between two and nine times. The chain couples TRBV11-2 to TRBJ1-1; unclear D gene. CDR3 size: 14 residues. V shed 5 bases and J shed 7 bases, with 17 bases lying between them. Germline V lookup: CDR1 SGHAT, CDR2 FQNNGV. The chain's CDR3 is CASSPEKGRSEAFF. In DNA form, the CDR3 reads TGTGCCAGCAGCCCAGAAAAGGGTCGGAGTGAAGCTTTCTTT.

V and J are TRBV29-1 and TRBJ2-5; 16 bases fit TRBD2. Near its end, the DNA agrees better with TRBJ2-7, so the J call may be wrong. The CDR3 has 15 amino acids. Germline V CDR1 and CDR2: SQVTM, ANQGSEA. The CDR3 protein is CSVDGTSGGDYEQYF. The CDR3 DNA is TGCAGCGTTGATGGGACTAGCGGGGGGGACTACGAGCAGTACTTC.

Notes on this clonotype: A junction boundary mismatches the germline segment, possibly from a read error. J is TRBJ2-4 and V is TRBV7-6; weak D call: TRBD2 (7 bases). Germline loops: CDR1 SGHVS, CDR2 FNYEAQ. The CDR3 length is 16 residues. CDR3: CASSLRGGLAKNIQSF. The CDR3 nucleotides read TGTGCCAGCAGCTTAAGGGGGGGATTAGCCAAAAACATTCAGTCCTTC.

The chain couples TRBV11-2 to TRBJ2-2; TRBD2 might be the D (6 bases). Trimming took 3 bases from V and 8 from J, leaving 16 bases between them. Germline loops: CDR1 SGHAT, CDR2 FQNNGV. This CDR3 spans 15 amino acids. The DNA for the CDR3 is TGTGCCAGCAGCTTTCCGGGACTCCGAGCGGGGGAGCTGTTTTTT. Translation gives CASSFPGLRAGELFF.

This sequence joins TRBV7-2 and TRBJ2-5, with a tentative D call TRBD1 (6 bases). This CDR3 contains 14 residues. Germline values: CDR1 SGHTA, CDR2 FQGNSA. Trimming removed 7 bases from V and 1 base from J, with 13 bases in between. The CDR3 region is CASNQHRAQETQYF. CDR3 nucleotide sequence: TGTGCCAGCAACCAACACAGGGCCCAAGAGACCCAGTACTTC.

This clonotype turned up a few times. The chain recombines TRBV7-9 with TRBJ2-1; TRBD2 is a possible D gene (6 bases). CDR3 length: 17 amino acids. V lost 6 bases and J lost 2, with 20 bases in between. The germline V gene has CDR1 SEHNR and CDR2 FQNEAQ (reference sequence). CDR3 coding DNA: TGTGCCAGCAGTGGTTTTTCTAGCGAGAGCCCCTACAATGAGCAGTTCTTC. Translating gives CASSGFSSESPYNEQFF.

The rearrangement uses TRBV25-1 and TRBJ1-2, with D uncertain. CDR1 MGHDK and CDR2 SYGVNS come from the germline V gene. CDR3 length: 13 amino acids. The V gene lost 5 bases and the J gene lost 2 bases, with 9 bases spanning the gap. CDR3 nucleotide sequence: TGTGCCAGCAGTCTACATACCAACTATGGCTACACCTTC. This translates into CASSLHTNYGYTF.

The chain recombines TRBV11-2 with TRBJ2-3; D possibly corresponds to TRBD2 (6 bases). Trimming removed 1 base from V and 8 bases from J, with 25 bases in between. Germline V lookup: CDR1 SGHAT, CDR2 FQNNGV. CDR3 length equals 18 residues. CDR3 in DNA: TGTGCCAGCAGCTTAGCGCAGCCCCCCGGGGCCGTGGGGGGTACGCAGTATTTT. Translating gives CASSLAQPPGAVGGTQYF.

The chain joins TRBV27 to TRBJ1-6; D gene uncertain. Looked up from germline, CDR1 is MNHEY and CDR2 is SMNVEV (reference sequence). V lost 6 bases to trimming and J lost 2 bases, with 11 bases between them. This CDR3 contains 15 residues. CDR3 loop: CASREGSPYNSPLHF. As DNA, the CDR3 is TGTGCCAGCAGGGAGGGAAGCCCCTATAATTCACCCCTCCACTTT.

This chain connects TRBV10-3 to TRBJ2-3; D is ambiguous. Germline V gene data show CDR1 as ENHRY and CDR2 as SYGVKD. With 6 bases removed from V and 2 bases from J, the gap between germline ends came to 6 bases. This CDR3 is 12 amino acids long. The CDR3 nucleotides are TGTGCCATCAGCAAGAACACAGATACGCAGTATTTT. It translates to CAISKNTDTQYF.

This clonotype came up a few times. The chain links TRBV20-1 to TRBJ2-4, with a weak D call TRBD2 (6 bases). The ends were cut back, 1 base at V and 3 bases at J, with 10 bases in the middle. The CDR3 length is 14 residues. Germline V gene lookup returns CDR1 DFQATT and CDR2 SNEGSKA (reference sequence). CDR3 bases: TGCAGTGCTAGAGGTTACGGGGGCAAAAACATTCAGTACTTC. It is translated as CSARGYGGKNIQYF.

This clonotype was observed a handful of times. The gene calls are TRBV15 and TRBJ2-1; a possible D gene is TRBD1 (5 bases). Between the trimmed V and J ends, which lost 3 bases and 5 bases, there was a span of 11 bases. Germline CDR1 and CDR2: LNHNV and YYDKDF (reference sequence). This CDR3 spans 14 amino acids. CDR3: CATSRKQGDNEQFF. Here the CDR3 DNA reads TGTGCCACCAGCAGGAAGCAGGGCGACAATGAGCAGTTCTTC.

The chain recombines TRBV12-3 or TRBV12-4 with TRBJ2-1; possibly TRBD2 for D (5 bases). Between the trimmed V and J ends, which lost 6 bases and 1 base, there was a span of 13 bases. The CDR3 totals 15 residues. The CDR3 spells CASRLLAGSYNEQFF. The DNA for the CDR3 is TGTGCCAGCAGACTTCTGGCGGGTTCCTACAATGAGCAGTTCTTC.

The chain couples TRBV18 to TRBJ2-5, with D perhaps assigned TRBD1 or TRBD2 (5 bases each). CDR3 length equals 14 residues. Looked up from germline, CDR1 is KGHSH and CDR2 is LQKENI. Trimming left V 5 bases short and J 5 bases short, with 15 bases between. The CDR3 DNA sequence: TGTGCCAGCTCAATCCGGGGCGCCAGGGAGACCCAGTACTTC. This sequence encodes CASSIRGARETQYF. Based on the CDR3 plus reference TRBV18 and TRBJ2-5, the full variable domain is NAGVMQNPRHLVRRRGQEARLRCSPMKGHSHVYWYRQLPEEGLKFMVYLQKENIIDESGMPKERFSAEFPKEGPSILRIQQVVRGDSAAYFCASSIRGARETQYFGPGTRLLVL.

This rearrangement joins TRBV29-1 to TRBJ1-2; D gene unclear. Trimming shortened V by 0 bases and J by 4 bases, and 9 bases separated the two germline ends. The CDR3 has 13 amino acids. Germline CDR1 is SQVTM and CDR2 is ANQGSEA. As DNA, the CDR3 is TGCAGCGTTGAAGACAGGCGCCTCTATGGCTACACCTTC. Translated: CSVEDRRLYGYTF. The whole variable domain, filled in from reference TRBV29-1 and TRBJ1-2, reads SAVISQKPSRDICQRGTSLTIQCQVDSQVTMMFWYRQQPGQSLTLIATANQGSEATYESGFVIDKFPISRPNLTFSTLTVSNMSPEDSSIYLCSVEDRRLYGYTFGSGTRLTVV.

J is TRBJ1-1 and V is TRBV3-1; tentatively, D is TRBD1 (6 bases). The V gene lost 3 bases and the J gene lost 9 bases, with 17 bases spanning the gap. The CDR3 has 14 residues. Germline lookup yields CDR1 LGHDT and CDR2 YNNKEL (reference sequence). The CDR3 nucleotides read TGTGCCAGCAGCCACTTGACCCGACAGGTACAAGCTTTCTTT. Translated, it gives CASSHLTRQVQAFF.

This rearrangement joins TRBV12-3 or TRBV12-4 to TRBJ1-5; TRBD1 might be the D (5 bases). V lost 5 bases to trimming and J lost 0 bases, with 14 bases between them. The CDR3 is made up of 16 amino acids. The chain's CDR3 is CASSGDGGYSNQPQHF. The CDR3 bases are TGTGCCAGCAGTGGTGACGGGGGTTATAGCAATCAGCCCCAGCATTTT.

This clonotype occurred a few times. This sequence joins TRBV29-1 and TRBJ2-3; D is uncertain. The V end was cut by 3 bases, the J end by 0 bases, with 7 bases between. CDR3 length equals 13 residues. The germline gives CDR1 SQVTM, CDR2 ANQGSEA. CDR3 nucleotide sequence: TGCAGCGTTGACCCTACTAGCACAGATACGCAGTATTTT. Its protein is CSVDPTSTDTQYF.

This clonotype occurred a few times. This chain uses TRBV20-1 with TRBJ2-7; no reliable D call. Germline V lookup: CDR1 DFQATT, CDR2 SNEGSKA (reference sequence). This CDR3 contains 11 residues. V shed 6 bases and J shed 3 bases, with 9 bases lying between them. CDR3 coding DNA: TGCAGTGCGGCGAACGGCTACGAGCAGTACTTC. Its protein product is CSAANGYEQYF.

The genes are TRBV27 and TRBJ2-2; weak D call: TRBD1 (6 bases). The CDR3 is 15 residues long. Germline-derived CDR1 and CDR2 are MNHEY and SMNVEV (reference sequence). Trimming took 6 bases from V and 4 from J, leaving 15 bases between them. For the CDR3, the DNA is TGTGCCAGCAGCCCGGACAGACGGGGCACCGGGGAGCTGTTTTTT. Its translation is CASSPDRRGTGELFF.

In this sample, this clonotype turned up a few times. This CDR3 reads CASSLGQTGEQYF. In nucleotides, the CDR3 is TGTGCCAGCAGCTTAGGTCAAACGGGGGAGCAGTACTTC. The chain joins TRBV7-9 to TRBJ2-5; D possibly corresponds to TRBD2 (6 bases). V was cut by 1 base and J by 11 bases, with 14 bases left in between. CDR1 is SEHNR and CDR2 is FQNEAQ in the germline V gene (reference sequence). The CDR3 has 13 residues.